The sequence of this T cell receptor beta chain was determined in a study of T cell responses to AZD1222 COVID-19 vaccine. Method: immunoSEQ multiplex PCR; TCRdb's copy keeps in-frame clones and lacks some. The table has 150,000 or so clones, about 91% seen once. With V trimmed by 3 bases and J by 7 bases, 26 bases remained unmatched. CDR1 and CDR2 from the germline V gene are SGDLS and YYNGEE. This CDR3 has 20 residues. Sequencing was performed on peripheral blood, taken on day 0 of AZD1222 vaccination. The TCR originated in an adult in good health. This chain connects TRBV9 to TRBJ1-2; TRBD1 aligns across 8 bases. The CDR3 DNA sequence: TGTGCCAGCAGCGCCTCCCCGATTCGTTCTTTCTCGAGAGACAGGGGTGGCTACACCTTC. Protein product: CASSASPIRSFSRDRGGYTF.